The entry below describes one T cell receptor (beta chain). Its recognized antigen is unknown. No qualities accompany the bases; no much larger clone lies one base away. These data come from a study of T cell clones after liver transplantation (dated by TCRdb to the late 2010s). In the study overall: Samples were obtained from ITN030ST, a randomized trial in which withdrawal of immunosuppression was attempted within 2 years of liver transplantation. Donor-reactive T cell clones were identified by TCRbeta sequencing following a pre-transplant mixed lymphocyte reaction and were subsequently tracked in post-transplant blood. Third party-reactive TCRbeta sequences were also identified from pre-transplant MLRs to serve as an antigen-independent comparator for donor-reactive sequences. Three of the eight recipients were HCV-positive; the others were transplanted for non-autoimmune, non-viral indications. No induction therapy was given to the subjects, and standard immunosuppression was administered until randomization at 12-24 months post-transplant. Tolerance was defined as complete withdrawal of immunosuppression for at least one year without a rise in liver enzymes beyond twice the upper limit of normal. Blood samples were taken pre-transplant, pre-randomization before withdrawal, and post-randomization after full withdrawal or failed withdrawal. Of the 8 liver transplant recipients making up the studied cohort, 3 were classified as tolerant and 5 as non-tolerant. On the study overall, not on this receptor specifically: Donor-reactive sequences decreased more than third party-reactive sequences, which suggests partial antigen-specific deletion that was not related to withdrawal success. A significant post-transplant decrease in circulating donor-reactive CD4 TCRbeta sequences was observed in 5 of 8 subjects, irrespective of tolerance or HCV status. The conclusions were preliminary, being limited by small, heterogeneous patient numbers and by non-standardized post-transplant time points. Since no allograft tissue specimens were available, donor-reactive T cells may have migrated into the graft instead of being deleted. Once repertoire turnover was taken into account, donor-reactive detection showed a significant reduction for CD4 in 7 of 8 subjects and for CD8 in 8 of 8. Low numbers of available donor cells limited the measurable donor-reactive repertoire in a couple of subjects.

High-throughput TCRbeta CDR3 sequencing of frozen genomic DNA was performed by immunoSEQ, with PCR amplification, mapping, bias correction and internal controls included. As for the original processing: Productive rearrangements were kept, and unique TCRbeta sequences were defined by CDR3 nucleotide sequence plus V and J gene. Donor-reactive sequences required at least 5-fold expansion in CFSE-low cells versus unstimulated pre-transplant cells and at least 0.01% frequency. Minimum frequency thresholds were set for each subject on the basis of the unstimulated sample with the lowest template count, so that a detection power of at least 90% was ensured. Repertoire turnover was measured by Jensen-Shannon divergence between the top 1000 TCRbeta sequences post- and pre-transplant. Changes in detection of donor-reactive sequences were assessed with two-sided Fisher's exact tests. TCRdb holds this immuneACCESS table with in-frame rearrangements only. Some clones are missing; in checked studies, unresolved V genes explain under half, and the rest has no known cause. V and J calls and clone size are copied from that table; D and trimming were computed from the DNA. Here the sample has 9,500 to 11,000 clones; about 76% occur a single time. The top ten clonotypes cover about a quarter of the sample.

CDR1 and CDR2 are read off the germline V gene (reference sequence) as LNHDA and SQIVND. V is pared back by 2 bases and J by 4 bases, with 17 bases lying between the germline termini. Spanning cysteine to phenylalanine, the CDR3 consists of 16 amino acids. The sequence is cut down to CDR3 DNA, 48 bases in frame from base 1. Unstimulated PBMCs, after thawing, were stained for CD3, CD4 and CD8 and then FACS-sorted into CD3+CD4+ and CD3+CD8+ populations. Randomization to immunosuppression withdrawal applied to every one of the 8 studied subjects. The Qiagen DNeasy Blood and Tissue Kit was used to isolate genomic DNA.

This specimen was CD4+ T cells from blood, taken about 31 months after liver transplant. The rearrangement combines TRBV19 with TRBJ1-2; TRBD1 might be the D gene, on 5 matching bases. This clonotype was sampled from a human patient who received a liver transplant. Some T cells seen after a transplant may have their origin in the graft donor. The DNA sequence is as follows: TGTGCCAGTAGTATACCGGCGACAGCTAGTATCTATGGCTACACCTTC. It is translated as CASSIPATASIYGYTF.